The present entry profiles one T cell receptor (beta chain) with its context. Its antigen is unidentified. A second PCR of about 6 to 12 cycles used a sample-barcoded 5' primer and a J-beta primer mix. MiXCR was run by TCRdb on the 5' RACE reads, yielding one entry per CDR3 protein. Among approximately 690,000 distinct CDR3 sequences listed, roughly 50% were seen once. Between the trimmed V and J ends, which lost 8 bases and 1 base, there was a span of 14 bases. This CDR3 contains 14 residues. Germline CDR1 is SGHTA and CDR2 is FQGNSA. This entry belongs to a study of blood T cells in healthy people across ages. Findings of the study overall: Naive and antigen-experienced cells could not be conclusively compared, given unsorted PBMCs. Aged donors had fewer naive CD4+ cells and lower diversity than long-lived donors.

Every participating donor contributed 8.5 to 10 milliliters of peripheral blood through a draw. The chain joins TRBV7-2 to TRBJ2-5, with D maybe TRBD2 (6 bases). The clonotype comes from a man in his 60s in good health. The sample was blood. The CDR3 reads CASPWGLSQETQYF. CDR3 DNA sequence: TGTGCCAGCCCATGGGGACTTTCCCAAGAGACCCAGTACTTC.